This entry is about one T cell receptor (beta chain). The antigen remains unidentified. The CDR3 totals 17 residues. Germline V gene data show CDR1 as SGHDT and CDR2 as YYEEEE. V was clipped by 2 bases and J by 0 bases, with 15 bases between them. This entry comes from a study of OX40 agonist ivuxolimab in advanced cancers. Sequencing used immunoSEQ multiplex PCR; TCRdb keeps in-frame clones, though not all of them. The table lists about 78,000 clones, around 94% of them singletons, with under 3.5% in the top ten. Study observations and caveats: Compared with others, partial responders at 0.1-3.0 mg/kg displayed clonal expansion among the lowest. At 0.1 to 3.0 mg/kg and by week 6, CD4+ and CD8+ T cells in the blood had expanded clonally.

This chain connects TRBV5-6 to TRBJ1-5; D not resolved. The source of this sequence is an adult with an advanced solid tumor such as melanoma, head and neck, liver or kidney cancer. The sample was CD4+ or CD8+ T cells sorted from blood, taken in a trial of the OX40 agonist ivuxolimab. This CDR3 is CASSLSRIPYSNQPQHF. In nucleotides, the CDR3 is TGTGCCAGCAGCTTATCACGTATCCCTTATAGCAATCAGCCCCAGCATTTT.